The 31 T cell receptor beta chains given below trace back to one sample, sequenced in a study of CD8+ T cells in alopecia areata. cDNA prepared by RNA extraction and subsequent reverse transcription served as the template for sequencing. Produced via immunoSEQ multiplex PCR; TCRdb's table is partial and in-frame only. The sample has some 170,000 clones, roughly 50% seen once. Treatment specified: oral pan-JAK inhibitor, 5-10 mg twice daily. The sequencing used CD8+ T cells sorted from blood, collected at week 24, from a patient treated with tofacitinib. These receptor sequences come from a human donor with alopecia areata.

In its sample, this clone was seen once. The V and J genes are TRBV30 and TRBJ1-4; the D gene is possibly TRBD1 (5 bases). Deletions cut 2 bases from V and 6 bases from J, with 10 bases between. This CDR3 is built from 13 residues. Germline assignment: CDR1 GTSNPN and CDR2 SVGIG (reference sequence). The CDR3 DNA is TGTGCCTGGAGTCCCGTGGGGGATGAAAAACTGTTTTTT. Protein: CAWSPVGDEKLFF.

The rearrangement links TRBV6-5 to TRBJ2-7; D gene ambiguous. The CDR3 runs 11 residues. The V gene's germline CDR1 is MNHEY and CDR2 SVGAGI. V gave up 2 bases and J gave up 6 bases, with 5 bases separating them. CDR3 region: CASSYNGEQYF. The CDR3 DNA follows: TGTGCCAGCAGTTACAATGGCGAGCAGTACTTC.

The chain combines TRBV4-3 with TRBJ1-2; D is unclear. The V and J ends lost 0 bases and 2 bases respectively, with 7 bases between them. This CDR3 comprises 14 residues. Germline V lookup: CDR1 LGHNA, CDR2 YSLEER. The CDR3 DNA sequence: TGCGCCAGCAGCCAAGATCAAGGGAACTATGGCTACACCTTC. Its translation is CASSQDQGNYGYTF.

The chain is built from TRBV20-1 and TRBJ2-1; maybe TRBD2 (6 bases). CDR3 length: 11 residues. Trimming removed 6 bases at V and 6 bases at J, with 9 bases between. Per germline, CDR1 DFQATT and CDR2 SNEGSKA (reference sequence). CDR3: CSAGDFNEQFF. The CDR3 DNA reads TGCAGTGCCGGGGACTTCAATGAGCAGTTCTTC.

This clone appeared once. The V gene is TRBV7-6, the J gene TRBJ2-3, with 13 bases that match TRBD2. Germline values: CDR1 SGHVS, CDR2 FNYEAQ. This CDR3 contains 17 residues. The J segment lost 4 bases and the V segment lost 5 bases, leaving 9 bases of the junction unmatched. CDR3 DNA: TGTGCCAGCAGCCCCCGAATGGGACTAGCGGGGTCAGATACGCAGTATTTT. It encodes CASSPRMGLAGSDTQYF.

The genes are TRBV25-1 and TRBJ2-3; D uncertain. Germline CDR1 is MGHDK and CDR2 is SYGVNS. V was trimmed by 7 bases and J by 4 bases, leaving 6 bases between them. This CDR3 is built from 11 residues. CDR3 region: CASKGADTQYF. The CDR3 bases are TGTGCCAGCAAAGGAGCAGATACGCAGTATTTT.

The chain combines TRBV23-1 with TRBJ2-7; maybe TRBD1 (5 bases). TRBV23-1 is recorded as an ORF, its role being uncertain. V gave up 11 bases and J gave up 6 bases, with 14 bases separating them. The CDR3 totals 11 residues. The CDR3 loop reads CAPQQELEQYF. The DNA for the CDR3 is TGCGCCCCACAACAGGAACTCGAGCAGTACTTC.

The chain uses TRBV27 and TRBJ2-7, with D perhaps matching TRBD2 (6 bases). V was clipped by 8 bases and J by 5 bases, with 19 bases between them. Germline V gene sequence: CDR1 MNHEY, CDR2 SMNVEV (reference sequence). The CDR3 has 14 amino acids. The CDR3 coding sequence is TGTGCCAGCGCCCCGGAGGGGAGGCCTCACGAGCAGTACTTC. Amino acid sequence: CASAPEGRPHEQYF.

The chain carries TRBV29-1 and TRBJ1-2, with 8 bases fitting TRBD1. CDR3 length: 12 amino acids. Germline loops: CDR1 SQVTM, CDR2 ANQGSEA. Losses at the gene ends were 5 bases for V and 4 bases for J; bases not matched to a gene: 3. The CDR3 bases are TGCAGCGTTTATGGACAGGGCTATGGCTACACCTTC. Its translation is CSVYGQGYGYTF. The whole variable domain, remainder taken from reference TRBV29-1 and TRBJ1-2, is SAVISQKPSRDICQRGTSLTIQCQVDSQVTMMFWYRQQPGQSLTLIATANQGSEATYESGFVIDKFPISRPNLTFSTLTVSNMSPEDSSIYLCSVYGQGYGYTFGSGTRLTVV.

J is TRBJ1-2 and V is TRBV7-3, with 9 bases lining up with TRBD1. The CDR3 has 14 residues. The ends lost 2 bases at V and 6 bases at J; junction bases unmatched: 4. In germline, CDR1 is SGHTA, CDR2 FQGTGA. CDR3: CASSLGRTGDGYTF. DNA of the CDR3: TGTGCCAGCAGCTTAGGGCGGACAGGGGATGGCTACACCTTC. Supplemented by reference TRBV7-3 and TRBJ1-2, the full variable domain reads GAGVSQTPSNKVTEKGKYVELRCDPISGHTALYWYRQSLGQGPEFLIYFQGTGAADDSGLPNDRFFAVRPEGSVSTLKIQRTERGDSAVYLCASSLGRTGDGYTFGSGTRLTVV.

For the CDR3, the DNA is TGTGCCATCAGGGATGACAGTCAAGAGACCCAGTACTTC. Amino acids: CAIRDDSQETQYF. V usage is TRBV10-3 and J usage is TRBJ2-5, with a weak D call TRBD1 (5 bases). CDR1 is ENHRY, CDR2 SYGVKD, per germline. Deletions cut 6 bases from V and 2 bases from J, with 10 bases between. This CDR3 has 13 amino acids.

The gene calls are TRBV5-6 and TRBJ1-1; D unclear. The CDR3 has 12 residues. Germline values: CDR1 SGHDT, CDR2 YYEEEE. V lost 10 bases and J lost 3, with 13 bases in between. In DNA, the CDR3 is TGTGCCGGCTCCGTTGGGGACACTGAAGCTTTCTTT. Translation: CAGSVGDTEAFF.

For this clone: This may stem from a read error, because a much larger clone lies one nucleotide away. V and J are TRBV27 and TRBJ2-1; 14 nucleotides agree with TRBD2. The V segment lost 5 bases and the J segment 6 bases; nucleotides outside the gene matches: 0. Per the germline V gene, CDR1 is MNHEY and CDR2 is SMNVEV (reference sequence). This CDR3 has 14 amino acids. CDR3 bases: TGTGCCAGCAGTGGGACTAGCGGGGGCAATGAGCAGTTCTTC. Translated, it gives CASSGTSGGNEQFF.

This clone was picked up a small number of times. J is TRBJ2-1 and V is TRBV29-1, with 8 bases lining up with TRBD2. V lost 3 bases, J lost 7 bases, and 8 bases stayed unmatched. CDR1 SQVTM and CDR2 ANQGSEA come from the germline V gene. The CDR3 extends over 14 amino acids. The CDR3 DNA follows: TGCAGCGTTGATGTACGGGGGGGATGGAATGAGCAGTTCTTC. It translates to CSVDVRGGWNEQFF.

The chain employs TRBV6-6 and TRBJ1-1, with D maybe TRBD1 (5 bases). The V end was cut by 0 bases, the J end by 1 base, with 12 bases between. Germline V gives CDR1 MNHNY, CDR2 SVGAGI (reference sequence). The length of the CDR3 is 16 residues. The DNA of the CDR3 is TGTGCCAGCAGTTACTCAGGGGACTCAAAGAACACTGAAGCTTTCTTT. Translating gives CASSYSGDSKNTEAFF.

This clone was observed a few times. As DNA, the CDR3 is TGCAGCGTCCAGGCCGAGGGTTTAAGCTATGGCTACACCTTC. Translating gives CSVQAEGLSYGYTF. The chain links TRBV29-1 to TRBJ1-2, with unresolved D. CDR3 size: 14 residues. Trimming cost V 6 bases and J 4 bases, with 18 bases left between them. Germline V CDR1 and CDR2: SQVTM, ANQGSEA.

V gene TRBV29-1 combines with J gene TRBJ1-2; D call uncertain. The V end lost 4 bases, the J end lost 8 bases, and 11 bases lay between the germline ends. The V gene's germline CDR1 is SQVTM and CDR2 ANQGSEA. The CDR3 spans 11 residues. The CDR3 DNA follows: TGCAGCGTTGGAGGCCTTGGGGGCTACACCTTC. Translating gives CSVGGLGGYTF.

This clone was detected only a few times. The chain is built from TRBV23-1 and TRBJ1-1; D gene unclear. TRBV23-1 is known as an ORF, though its function is uncertain. The CDR3 covers 15 residues. With 3 bases removed from V and 1 base from J, the gap between germline ends came to 12 bases. The CDR3 nucleotides are TGCGCCAGCAGTCATCGGGAAGTAGGGAACACTGAAGCTTTCTTT. Protein: CASSHREVGNTEAFF.

This clone was counted between two and nine times. This chain joins TRBV19 and TRBJ2-1; either TRBD1 or TRBD2 may supply D (5 bases each). There are 14 residues in the CDR3. The V end lost 4 bases, the J end lost 5 bases, and 12 bases lay between the germline ends. Germline CDR1 reads LNHDA; CDR2 reads SQIVND (reference sequence). The CDR3 DNA reads as TGTGCCAGTAGTACACGGGACGTAAACAATGAGCAGTTCTTC. It specifies CASSTRDVNNEQFF. Supplemented by reference TRBV19 and TRBJ2-1, the full variable domain reads DGGITQSPKYLFRKEGQNVTLSCEQNLNHDAMYWYRQDPGQGLRLIYYSQIVNDFQKGDIAEGYSVSREKKESFPLTVTSAQKNPTAFYLCASSTRDVNNEQFFGPGTRLTVL.

The gene calls are TRBV15 and TRBJ2-1; 7 bases map to TRBD2. The CDR3 is made up of 14 amino acids. In germline, CDR1 is LNHNV, CDR2 YYDKDF (reference sequence). V lost 6 bases and J lost 1; bases outside the gene matches: 3. The CDR3 bases are TGTGCCACCAGGATCGGGGGGTCCTACAATGAGCAGTTCTTC. This gives the protein CATRIGGSYNEQFF.

This clone occurred a few times. The gene calls are TRBV15 and TRBJ1-4, with D unresolved. The CDR3 consists of 12 residues. Trimming stripped 1 base from V and 15 bases from J, with 12 bases between. CDR1 is LNHNV, CDR2 YYDKDF, per germline (reference sequence). CDR3 protein: CATSRVGNEVFF. In nucleotides, the CDR3 is TGTGCCACCAGCAGAGTTGGGAATGAGGTGTTTTTT.

The chain links TRBV6-5 to TRBJ1-2, with 7 bases aligning to TRBD1. The CDR3 has 13 amino acids. Germline V gene data show CDR1 as MNHEY and CDR2 as SVGAGI. V shed 4 bases, J shed 8 bases, and the junction held 7 bases outside the gene matches. The CDR3 is CASSSRGDWGYTF. Written as DNA, the CDR3 is TGTGCCAGCAGTTCCAGGGGGGACTGGGGCTACACCTTC.

The genes are TRBV6-1 and TRBJ2-7; possibly TRBD2 for D (7 bases). The CDR3 is 13 amino acids. V shed 6 bases and J shed 1 base, with 10 bases lying between them. Germline assignment: CDR1 MNHNS and CDR2 SASEGT. The CDR3 DNA sequence: TGTGCCAGCAGAGCGGGACAATCCTACGAGCAGTACTTC. The encoded protein is CASRAGQSYEQYF.

A note on this clone: Being one base from a much bigger clone, this may be a read error. This chain uses TRBV6-1 with TRBJ2-7; TRBD2 is a possible D gene (6 bases). The CDR3 totals 11 residues. V shed 6 bases and J shed 4 bases, with 7 bases lying between them. CDR1 is MNHNS, CDR2 SASEGT, per germline. The CDR3 loop reads CASREGYEQYF. The CDR3 DNA reads TGTGCCAGCAGGGAGGGATACGAGCAGTACTTC.

The chain links TRBV25-1 to TRBJ1-4; D ambiguous. Looked up from germline, CDR1 is MGHDK and CDR2 is SYGVNS. CDR3 length: 12 residues. Trimming removed 7 bases at V and 8 bases at J, with 11 bases between. CDR3 sequence: CASTPRAEKLFF. The CDR3 DNA sequence: TGTGCCAGCACCCCGAGGGCAGAAAAACTGTTTTTT.

The chain employs TRBV29-1 and TRBJ2-1; D is undetermined. CDR1 is SQVTM, CDR2 ANQGSEA, per germline. Trimming removed 5 bases at V and 8 bases at J, with 10 bases between. CDR3 length equals 11 residues. CDR3 region: CSVPRADEQFF. CDR3 nucleotide sequence: TGCAGCGTTCCCCGCGCGGATGAGCAGTTCTTC.

This chain joins TRBV27 and TRBJ2-7, with 8 bases aligning to TRBD2. Germline CDR1 and CDR2: MNHEY and SMNVEV (reference sequence). Trimming took 6 bases from V and 5 from J; bases not matched to a gene: 6. The CDR3 is 13 amino acids. The CDR3 sequence: CASSPGLVDEQYF. DNA of the CDR3: TGTGCCAGCAGCCCGGGACTAGTTGACGAGCAGTACTTC.

Regarding this clone: Germline is not matched at one junction end, which may reflect a read error. The same CDR3 can be traced to other DNA sequences in this sample. The chain combines TRBV5-1 with TRBJ1-1; weak D call: TRBD1 (5 bases). The CDR3 contains 14 residues. Germline CDR1 SGHRS, CDR2 YFSETQ. The CDR3 nucleotides read TGCGCCAGCAGCGACAGATTAATGAACACAGAAGCTTTCTTT. This encodes CASSDRLMNTEAFF. The entire variable domain, with the rest obtained from reference TRBV5-1 and TRBJ1-1, is as follows: KAGVTQTPRYLIKTRGQQVTLSCSPISGHRSVSWYQQTPGQGLQFLFEYFSETQRNKGNFPGRFSGRQFSNSRSEMNVSTLELGDSALYLCASSDRLMNTEAFFGQGTRLTVV.

This clone was observed a few times. V and J are TRBV29-1 and TRBJ2-5, with D maybe TRBD1 (6 bases). CDR3 size: 13 residues. Deletions cut 7 bases from V and 1 base from J, with 13 bases between. The germline V gene encodes CDR1 SQVTM and CDR2 ANQGSEA. The CDR3 region has the DNA TGCAGCGCCCCTACAGGGAGCCAAGAGACCCAGTACTTC. Translating gives CSAPTGSQETQYF.

The chain employs TRBV25-1 and TRBJ2-4; D might be TRBD1 (6 bases). The CDR3 contains 16 residues. Trimming removed 1 base from V and 8 bases from J, with 18 bases in between. Germline V gives CDR1 MGHDK, CDR2 SYGVNS. The CDR3 nucleotides are TGTGCCAGCAGTGAATTGTCCCCGACAGGAGGTGACATTCAGTACTTC. Translation gives CASSELSPTGGDIQYF.

The table lists this clone with a few counts. DNA for the CDR3: TGCAGCGTTCGCGACATCGGGGGAGAGACCCAGTACTTC. This codes for CSVRDIGGETQYF. The chain is built from TRBV29-1 and TRBJ2-5; D might be TRBD2 (6 bases). The germline V and J ends were trimmed by 5 bases and 4 bases, with 14 bases remaining between them. This CDR3 has 13 amino acids. The germline V gene has CDR1 SQVTM and CDR2 ANQGSEA. Together with reference TRBV29-1 and TRBJ2-5, the CDR3 gives the full variable domain: SAVISQKPSRDICQRGTSLTIQCQVDSQVTMMFWYRQQPGQSLTLIATANQGSEATYESGFVIDKFPISRPNLTFSTLTVSNMSPEDSSIYLCSVRDIGGETQYFGPGTRLLVL.